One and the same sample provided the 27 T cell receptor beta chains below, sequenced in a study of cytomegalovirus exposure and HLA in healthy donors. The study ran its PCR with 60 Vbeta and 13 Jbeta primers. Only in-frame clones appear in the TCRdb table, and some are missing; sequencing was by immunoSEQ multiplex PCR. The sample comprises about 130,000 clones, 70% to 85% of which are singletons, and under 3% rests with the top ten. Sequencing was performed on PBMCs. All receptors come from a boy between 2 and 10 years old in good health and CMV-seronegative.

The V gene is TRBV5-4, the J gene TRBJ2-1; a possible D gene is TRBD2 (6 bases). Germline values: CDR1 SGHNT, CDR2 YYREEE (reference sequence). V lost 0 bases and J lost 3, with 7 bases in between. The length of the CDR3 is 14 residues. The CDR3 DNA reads TGTGCCAGCAGCTTGGAGGGACTCTACAATGAGCAGTTCTTC. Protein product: CASSLEGLYNEQFF.

This CDR3 is CASSIAGALNEQFF. In DNA, the CDR3 is TGTGCCAGCAGTATAGCGGGGGCCCTCAATGAGCAGTTCTTC. This chain connects TRBV6-6 to TRBJ2-1; 9 bases agree with TRBD2. This CDR3 region has 14 residues. V shed 5 bases and J 6 bases; nucleotides not matched to a gene: 5. The germline gives CDR1 MNHNY, CDR2 SVGAGI (reference sequence).

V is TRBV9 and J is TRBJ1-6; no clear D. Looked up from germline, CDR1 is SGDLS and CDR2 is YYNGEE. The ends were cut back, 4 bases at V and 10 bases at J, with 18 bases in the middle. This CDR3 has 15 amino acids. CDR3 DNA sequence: TGTGCCAGCAGCCCCCCGGGAGGGTATACCTCACCCCTCCACTTT. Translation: CASSPPGGYTSPLHF.

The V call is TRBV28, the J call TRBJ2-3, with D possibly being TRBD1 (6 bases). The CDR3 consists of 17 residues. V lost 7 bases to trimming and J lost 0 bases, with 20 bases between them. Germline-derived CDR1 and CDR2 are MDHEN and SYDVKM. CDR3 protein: CASKRGNRLSSTDTQYF. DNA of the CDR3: TGTGCCAGCAAGAGGGGGAACCGCTTATCTAGCACAGATACGCAGTATTTT.

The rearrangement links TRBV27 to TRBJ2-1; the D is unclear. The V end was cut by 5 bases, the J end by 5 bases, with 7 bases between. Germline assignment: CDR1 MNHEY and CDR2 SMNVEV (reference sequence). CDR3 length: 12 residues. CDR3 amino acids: CASSMADNEQFF. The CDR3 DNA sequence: TGTGCCAGCAGTATGGCAGACAATGAGCAGTTCTTC.

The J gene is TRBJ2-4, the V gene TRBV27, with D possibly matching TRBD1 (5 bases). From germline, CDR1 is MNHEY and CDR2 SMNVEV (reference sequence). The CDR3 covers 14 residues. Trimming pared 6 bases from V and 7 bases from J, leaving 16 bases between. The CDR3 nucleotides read TGTGCCAGCAGCCTCAGGGTGGAGAGGAACATTCAGTACTTC. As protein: CASSLRVERNIQYF.

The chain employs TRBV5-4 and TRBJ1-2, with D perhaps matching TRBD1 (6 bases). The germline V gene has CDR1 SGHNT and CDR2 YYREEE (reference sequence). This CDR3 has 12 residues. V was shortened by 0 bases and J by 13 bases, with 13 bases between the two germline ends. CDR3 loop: CASSLAAGAGTF. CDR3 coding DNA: TGTGCCAGCAGCTTGGCCGCGGGGGCGGGCACCTTC. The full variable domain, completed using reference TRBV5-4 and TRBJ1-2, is ETGVTQSPTHLIKTRGQQVTLRCSSQSGHNTVSWYQQALGQGPQFIFQYYREEENGRGNFPPRFSGLQFPNYSSELNVNALELDDSALYLCASSLAAGAGTFGSGTRLTVV.

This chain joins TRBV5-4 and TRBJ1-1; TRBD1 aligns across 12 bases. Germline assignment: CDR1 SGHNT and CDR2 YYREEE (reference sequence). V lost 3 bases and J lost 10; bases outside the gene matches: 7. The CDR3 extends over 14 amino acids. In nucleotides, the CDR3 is TGTGCCAGCAGCTGGGGACAGGGGGCTGAGACAGCTTTCTTT. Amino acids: CASSWGQGAETAFF.

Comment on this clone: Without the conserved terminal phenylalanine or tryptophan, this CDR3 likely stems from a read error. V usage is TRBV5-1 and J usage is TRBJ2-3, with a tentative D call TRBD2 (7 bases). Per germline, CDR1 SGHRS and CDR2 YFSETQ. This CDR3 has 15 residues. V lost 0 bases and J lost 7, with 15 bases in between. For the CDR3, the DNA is TGCGCCAGCAGCTTGGTGGAGGGGGGGCGAAATACGCAGTATCTT. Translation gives CASSLVEGGRNTQYL.

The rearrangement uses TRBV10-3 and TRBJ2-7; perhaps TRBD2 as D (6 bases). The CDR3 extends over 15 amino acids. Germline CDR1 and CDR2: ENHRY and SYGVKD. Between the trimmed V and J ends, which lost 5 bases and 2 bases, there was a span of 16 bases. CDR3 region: CAISRGSGGAYEQYF. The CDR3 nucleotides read TGTGCCATCAGTAGGGGATCTGGAGGGGCCTACGAGCAGTACTTC.

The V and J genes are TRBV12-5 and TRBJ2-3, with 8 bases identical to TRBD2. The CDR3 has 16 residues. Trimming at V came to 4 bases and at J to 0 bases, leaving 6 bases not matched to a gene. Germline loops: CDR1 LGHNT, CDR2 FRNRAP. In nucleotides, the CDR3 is TGTGCTAGTGGTTCTTCTAGCGGGCCTAGCACAGATACGCAGTATTTT. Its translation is CASGSSSGPSTDTQYF.

The CDR3 reads CASRTGLETQYF. CDR3 sequence (DNA): TGTGCCAGCAGGACAGGGTTGGAGACCCAGTACTTC. The chain combines TRBV11-2 with TRBJ2-5, with 7 bases aligning to TRBD1. Germline V CDR1 and CDR2: SGHAT, FQNNGV. The CDR3 covers 12 residues. Trimming cost V 6 bases and J 5 bases; bases outside gene matches: 3.

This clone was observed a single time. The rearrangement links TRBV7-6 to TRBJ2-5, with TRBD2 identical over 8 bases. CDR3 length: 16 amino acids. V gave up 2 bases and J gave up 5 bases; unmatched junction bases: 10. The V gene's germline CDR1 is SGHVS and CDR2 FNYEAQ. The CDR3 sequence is CASSLWPAGERETQYF. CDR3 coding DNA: TGTGCCAGCAGCTTATGGCCAGCGGGAGAACGGGAGACCCAGTACTTC. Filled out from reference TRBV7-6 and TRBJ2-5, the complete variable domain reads GAGVSQSPRYKVTKRGQDVALRCDPISGHVSLYWYRQALGQGPEFLTYFNYEAQQDKSGLPNDRFSAERPEGSISTLTIQRTEQRDSAMYRCASSLWPAGERETQYFGPGTRLLVL.

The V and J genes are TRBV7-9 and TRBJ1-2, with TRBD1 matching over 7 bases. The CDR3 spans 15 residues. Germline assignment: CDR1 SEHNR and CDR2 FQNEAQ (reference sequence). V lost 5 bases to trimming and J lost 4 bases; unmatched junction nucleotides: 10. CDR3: CASSPGTVTFYGYTF. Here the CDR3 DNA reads TGTGCCAGCAGCCCAGGGACAGTAACCTTCTATGGCTACACCTTC.

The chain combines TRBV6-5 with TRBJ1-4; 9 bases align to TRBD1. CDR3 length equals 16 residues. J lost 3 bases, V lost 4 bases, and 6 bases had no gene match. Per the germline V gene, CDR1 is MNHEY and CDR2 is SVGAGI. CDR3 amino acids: CASSWNRGQANEKLFF. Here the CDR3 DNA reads TGTGCCAGCAGTTGGAACAGGGGGCAGGCTAATGAAAAACTGTTTTTT.

Here the CDR3 reads CASSLEGTNEKLFF. The CDR3 DNA sequence: TGTGCCAGCAGCTTGGAAGGGACAAATGAAAAACTGTTTTTT. The genes are TRBV5-8 and TRBJ1-4, with TRBD1 as a possible D gene (6 bases). Germline CDR1 and CDR2: SGHTS and YDEGEE. The CDR3 has 14 residues. The V and J ends lost 0 bases and 5 bases respectively, with 8 bases between them.

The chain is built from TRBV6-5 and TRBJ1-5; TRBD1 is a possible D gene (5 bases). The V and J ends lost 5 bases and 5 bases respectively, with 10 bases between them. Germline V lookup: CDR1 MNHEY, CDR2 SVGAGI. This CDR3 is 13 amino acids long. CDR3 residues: CASSPTVYQPQHF. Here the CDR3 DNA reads TGTGCCAGCAGTCCGACAGTCTATCAGCCCCAGCATTTT.

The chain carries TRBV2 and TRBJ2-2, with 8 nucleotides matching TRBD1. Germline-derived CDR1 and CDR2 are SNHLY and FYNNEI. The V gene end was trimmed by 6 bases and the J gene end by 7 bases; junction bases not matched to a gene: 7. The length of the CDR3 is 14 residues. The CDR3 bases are TGTGCCAGCAGGGACAGGGTGTTGAGCGGGGAGCTGTTTTTT. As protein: CASRDRVLSGELFF.

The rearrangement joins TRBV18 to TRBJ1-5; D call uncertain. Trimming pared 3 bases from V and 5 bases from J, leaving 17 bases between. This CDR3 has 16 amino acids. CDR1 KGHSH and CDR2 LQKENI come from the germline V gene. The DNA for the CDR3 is TGTGCCAGCTCACCCACTAGTGTAAACCCTTATCAGCCCCAGCATTTT. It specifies CASSPTSVNPYQPQHF.

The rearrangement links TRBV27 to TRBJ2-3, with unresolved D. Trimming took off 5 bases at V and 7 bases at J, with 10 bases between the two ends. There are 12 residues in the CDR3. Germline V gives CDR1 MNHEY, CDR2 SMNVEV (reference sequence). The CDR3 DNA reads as TGTGCCAGCAGTCCTCACAGCTATACGCAGTATTTT. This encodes CASSPHSYTQYF.

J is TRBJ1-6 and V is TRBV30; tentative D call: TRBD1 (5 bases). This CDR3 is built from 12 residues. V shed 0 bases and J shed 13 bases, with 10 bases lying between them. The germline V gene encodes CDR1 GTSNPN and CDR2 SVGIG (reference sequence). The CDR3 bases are TGTGCCTGGAGTGTTGGGGCCGCCCCCCTCCACTTT. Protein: CAWSVGAAPLHF.

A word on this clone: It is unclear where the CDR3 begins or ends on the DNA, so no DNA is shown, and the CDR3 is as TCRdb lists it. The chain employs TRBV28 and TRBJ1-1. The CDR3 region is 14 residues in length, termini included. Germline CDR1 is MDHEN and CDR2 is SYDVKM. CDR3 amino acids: CASSSSVRGAEAFF.

For the CDR3, the DNA is TGTGCCAGCAGTAAATCGGGTGAAGCTTTCTTT. Translated, it gives CASSKSGEAFF. The V call is TRBV27, the J call TRBJ1-1; D ambiguous. Germline V CDR1 and CDR2: MNHEY, SMNVEV (reference sequence). CDR3 length: 11 residues. The V end was cut by 5 bases, the J end by 7 bases, with 8 bases between.

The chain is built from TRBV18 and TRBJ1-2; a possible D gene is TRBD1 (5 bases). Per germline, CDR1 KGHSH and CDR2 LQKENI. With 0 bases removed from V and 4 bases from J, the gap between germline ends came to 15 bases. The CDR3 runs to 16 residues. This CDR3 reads CASSPPYFRVFYGYTF. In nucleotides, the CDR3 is TGTGCCAGCTCACCACCGTATTTCAGGGTCTTCTATGGCTACACCTTC.

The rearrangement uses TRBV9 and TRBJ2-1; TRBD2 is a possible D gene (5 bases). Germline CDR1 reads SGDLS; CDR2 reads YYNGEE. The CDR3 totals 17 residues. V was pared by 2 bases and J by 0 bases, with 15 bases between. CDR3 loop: CASSVRVGISSYNEQFF. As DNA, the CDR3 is TGTGCCAGCAGCGTGCGGGTCGGGATTAGCTCCTACAATGAGCAGTTCTTC.

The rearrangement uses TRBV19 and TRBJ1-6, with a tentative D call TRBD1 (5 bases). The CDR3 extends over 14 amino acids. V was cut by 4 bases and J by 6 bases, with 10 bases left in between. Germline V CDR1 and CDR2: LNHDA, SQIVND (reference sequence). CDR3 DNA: TGTGCCAGTAGTAGTCAGGGATTTAATTCACCCCTCCACTTT. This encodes CASSSQGFNSPLHF.

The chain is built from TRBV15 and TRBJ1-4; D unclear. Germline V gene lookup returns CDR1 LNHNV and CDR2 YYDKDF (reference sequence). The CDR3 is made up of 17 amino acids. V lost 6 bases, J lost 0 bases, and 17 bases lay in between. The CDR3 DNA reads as TGTGCCACCAGGAAATCCACACGGGATGCAACTAATGAAAAACTGTTTTTT. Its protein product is CATRKSTRDATNEKLFF.